This T cell receptor (beta chain) derives from a study of cytomegalovirus exposure and HLA in healthy donors. Points from the study as a whole: Cytomegalovirus association was assigned to under 200 TCR beta chains. Most TCR sequences showed up rarely, but some public TCRs showed up in many donors.

Turning to this clone: Its specificity is not known.

13 Jbeta primers and 60 Vbeta primers were used for the PCR. Method: immunoSEQ multiplex PCR; TCRdb's copy keeps in-frame clones and lacks some. This specimen shows about 120,000 clones; the ten leading clones hold 1.5% to 2%. The source is a man between 18 and 35 years old in good health and CMV-seronegative. Sequencing was carried out using PBMCs.

CDR3 bases: TGCGCCAGCAGCCAGAGCGGGAGGGCCTCGGAGCAGTTCTTC. Translation gives CASSQSGRASEQFF. The chain combines TRBV4-1 with TRBJ2-1, with TRBD2 matching over 10 bases. Per the germline V gene, CDR1 is MGHRA and CDR2 is YSYEKL. Germline trimming cut 3 bases from V and 10 bases from J; bases unmatched to any gene: 6. The CDR3 has 14 residues.